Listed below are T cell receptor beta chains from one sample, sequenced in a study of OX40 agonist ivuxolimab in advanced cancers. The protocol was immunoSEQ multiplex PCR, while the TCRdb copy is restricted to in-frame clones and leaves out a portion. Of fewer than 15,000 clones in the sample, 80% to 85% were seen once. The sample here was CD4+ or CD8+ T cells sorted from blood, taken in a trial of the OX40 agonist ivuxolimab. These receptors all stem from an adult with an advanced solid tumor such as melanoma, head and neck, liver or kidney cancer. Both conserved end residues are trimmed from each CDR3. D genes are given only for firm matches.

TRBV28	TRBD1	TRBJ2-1	ASSLSGQYGFEQF
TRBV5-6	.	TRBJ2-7	ASSGLQGPYEQY
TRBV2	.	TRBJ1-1	AIFLISARATEAF
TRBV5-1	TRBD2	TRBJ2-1	ASSFGLGKRGLHEQF
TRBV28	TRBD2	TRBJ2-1	ATGASGSYNEQF
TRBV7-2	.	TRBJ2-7	ASSLEHYSYEQY
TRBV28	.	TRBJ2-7	ASSFRGAEQY
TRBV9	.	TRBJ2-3	ASSVDRNTDTQY
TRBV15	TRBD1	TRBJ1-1	ATIEGQGNTEAF
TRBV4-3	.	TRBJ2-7	ASSQGMGGTDEQY
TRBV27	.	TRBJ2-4	ASSNTKNIQY
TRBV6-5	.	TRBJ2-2	ASSYASQAGELF
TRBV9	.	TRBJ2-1	ASSVGGHNEQF
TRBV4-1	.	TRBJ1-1	ASSQDPGETEAF
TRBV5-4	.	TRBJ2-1	ASSQGAESYNEQF
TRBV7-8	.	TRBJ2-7	ASSLELAIGEQY
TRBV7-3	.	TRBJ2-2	ASRVGGTGELF
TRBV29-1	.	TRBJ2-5	SVFHGDQETQY
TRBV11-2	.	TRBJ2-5	ASNSLAWETQY
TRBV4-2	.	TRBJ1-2	ASSRSQGMDGYT
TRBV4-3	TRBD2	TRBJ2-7	ASSLWGGYEQY
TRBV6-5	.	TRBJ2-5	ASSSTKPTVQETQY
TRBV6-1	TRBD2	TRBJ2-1	ASRGLAGDNEQF
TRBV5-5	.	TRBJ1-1	ASSLDRSGAPEAF
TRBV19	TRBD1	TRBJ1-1	ASRVDRGFTEAF
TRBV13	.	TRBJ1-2	ASIKGGSGGYT
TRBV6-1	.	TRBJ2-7	AISESTQGTTYEQY
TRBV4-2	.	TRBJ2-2	ASSHAENTGELF
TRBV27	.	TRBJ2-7	ASSVTQGNNYEQY
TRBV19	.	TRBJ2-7	ATSHPGGSYEQY
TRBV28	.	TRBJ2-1	ASTGFYEQF
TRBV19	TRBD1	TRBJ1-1	ASSTWTGDGRAF
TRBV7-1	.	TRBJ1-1	ASSLDRFSISVLNTEAF
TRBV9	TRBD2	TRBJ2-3	ASSVEIGRAPADTQY
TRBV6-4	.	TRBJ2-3	ASSEFSARTDTQY
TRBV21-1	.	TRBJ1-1	ASSQRWARETRNTEAF
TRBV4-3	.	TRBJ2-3	ASSQTAPDTQY
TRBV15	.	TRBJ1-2	ATSTHRGSPST